Following are 6 T cell receptor beta chains from one sample sequenced in a study of CD8 T cells in ankylosing spondylitis. TCRdb analysed the 5' RACE reads with MiXCR anew, one entry per CDR3 protein. Of about 200,000 distinct CDR3 sequences detected, around a quarter appear once; the ten largest clones hold approximately 6.6%. Sequencing was done on a sample of blood, either unsorted or a sorted T cell fraction (not recorded which). Receptors originate from a male donor with ankylosing spondylitis or in good health (not recorded which).

This chain's CDR3 is CSARDIRVGELFF. CDR3 coding DNA: TGCAGTGCTAGAGATATTAGGGTCGGGGAGCTGTTTTTT. The rearrangement joins TRBV20-1 to TRBJ2-2; D not certain. V dropped 0 bases and J dropped 7 bases, with 9 bases sitting between them. Germline loops: CDR1 DFQATT, CDR2 SNEGSKA (reference sequence). CDR3 length equals 13 residues.

This clonotype was seen at least ten times. The chain links TRBV5-5 to TRBJ1-5; TRBD1 matches 8 bases. This CDR3 is built from 16 residues. Germline CDR1 reads SGHKS; CDR2 reads YYEKEE (reference sequence). With 2 bases clipped from V and 5 bases from J, the junction kept 9 bases outside the gene matches. CDR3 amino acids: CASSFTWGQVYQPQHF. DNA of the CDR3: TGTGCCAGCAGCTTTACATGGGGACAGGTCTATCAGCCCCAGCATTTT.

This clonotype has more than one count but fewer than ten. The chain joins TRBV28 to TRBJ1-2; 7 bases map to TRBD1. Per germline, CDR1 MDHEN and CDR2 SYDVKM. This CDR3 contains 12 residues. J was trimmed by 7 bases and V by 4 bases; bases with no gene match: 3. For the CDR3, the DNA is TGTGCCAGCAGTTCCCCAGGGGGTGGCTACACCTTC. Encoded protein: CASSSPGGGYTF.

This clonotype was detected a few times. The chain joins TRBV29-1 to TRBJ2-7, with D hard to call. Germline V gene sequence: CDR1 SQVTM, CDR2 ANQGSEA. V was trimmed by 4 bases and J by 4 bases, leaving 8 bases between them. The CDR3 has 11 amino acids. For the CDR3, the DNA is TGCAGCGTTGGATTGGAGTACGAGCAGTACTTC. Amino acids: CSVGLEYEQYF.

This clonotype was observed at least ten times. This chain joins TRBV29-1 and TRBJ2-3, with TRBD1 matching 7 bases. Germline CDR1 is SQVTM and CDR2 is ANQGSEA. The junction had 3 bases not matched to a gene; V was cut back by 4 bases and J by 2 bases. This CDR3 comprises 13 residues. Here the CDR3 reads CSVADRLTDTQYF. Here the CDR3 DNA reads TGCAGCGTTGCGGACAGGCTCACAGATACGCAGTATTTT.

This clonotype was found many times. The chain combines TRBV9 with TRBJ2-3, with D possibly TRBD1 on 6 matching bases. The CDR3 is 16 amino acids. Germline CDR1 and CDR2: SGDLS and YYNGEE. V was cut by 0 bases and J by 3 bases, with 14 bases left in between. CDR3 sequence (DNA): TGTGCCAGCAGCGTAGAAAGGCCAGGGGTGACAGATACGCAGTATTTT. Amino acid sequence: CASSVERPGVTDTQYF.